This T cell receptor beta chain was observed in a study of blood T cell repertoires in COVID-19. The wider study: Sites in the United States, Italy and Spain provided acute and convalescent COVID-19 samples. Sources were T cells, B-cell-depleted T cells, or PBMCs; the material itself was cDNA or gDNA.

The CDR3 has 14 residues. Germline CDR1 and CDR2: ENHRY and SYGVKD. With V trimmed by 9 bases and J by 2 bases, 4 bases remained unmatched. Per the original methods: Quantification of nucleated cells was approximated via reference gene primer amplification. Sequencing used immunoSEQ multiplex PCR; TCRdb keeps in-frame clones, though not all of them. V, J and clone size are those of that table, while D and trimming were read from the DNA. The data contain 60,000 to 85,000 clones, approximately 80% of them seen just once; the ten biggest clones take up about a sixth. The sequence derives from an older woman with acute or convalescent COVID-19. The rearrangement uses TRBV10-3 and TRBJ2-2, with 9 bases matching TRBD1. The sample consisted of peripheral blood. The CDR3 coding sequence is TGTGCCATGGGGACAGGGCAAAACACCGGGGAGCTGTTTTTT. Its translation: CAMGTGQNTGELFF.